The next 24 T cell receptor beta chains were all read from a single sample in a study of vaccination and CD4 T cells after COVID-19. Stated treatment: approximately 10-day PBMC culture with coronavirus spike peptide pools or control peptides (ViraFEST assay). The collection of CD4+ T cells from the unexposed donor took place before the COVID-19 pandemic (2011-2018). These receptors are not linked to any known antigen. With the Oncomine TCR Beta short-read assay, DNA from cultured CD4+ T cells was sequenced. TCRdb ran MiXCR on the PCR reads and lists one entry per CDR3 protein. The sample records 5,400 or so distinct CDR3 sequences, roughly 44% being singletons. Sequences were obtained from CD4+ T cells from blood, cultured in vitro. Source of these receptors: a human donor in good health.

The chain uses TRBV19 and TRBJ2-7; D is unresolved. CDR1 is LNHDA and CDR2 is SQIVND in the germline V gene (reference sequence). With 6 bases removed from V and 7 bases from J, the gap between germline ends came to 19 bases. The CDR3 length is 14 residues. CDR3 sequence reads: CASSRTVGLPEQYF. For the CDR3, the DNA is TGTGCCAGTAGCCGGACCGTAGGTCTCCCGGAGCAGTACTTC.

The CDR3, as DNA: TGTGCCAGCAGCTTCGGAGGGAGTGGAGCTGAAGCTTTCTTT. Its translation is CASSFGGSGAEAFF. The V and J genes are TRBV7-9 and TRBJ1-1; D remains unclear. V was shortened by 3 bases and J by 6 bases, with 14 bases between the two germline ends. Germline V gene lookup returns CDR1 SEHNR and CDR2 FQNEAQ (reference sequence). The CDR3 spans 14 residues.

Of note for this clonotype: Germline and junction disagree at one end, which may indicate a read error. This chain joins TRBV7-8 and TRBJ1-2, with D possibly TRBD1 on 5 matching bases. CDR3 length: 13 amino acids. Germline V gives CDR1 SGHVS, CDR2 FQNEAQ. Written as DNA, the CDR3 is TGTGCCAGCAGCTTATCATCAGGGAATGGCTGCACCTTC. Its protein is CASSLSSGNGCTF.

CDR3 residues: CASSETSGGAETQYF. The CDR3 DNA is TGTGCCAGCAGTGAAACTAGCGGGGGGGCGGAGACCCAGTACTTC. V gene TRBV6-1 combines with J gene TRBJ2-5; TRBD2 agrees at 13 bases. The length of the CDR3 is 15 residues. CDR1 and CDR2 (germline): MNHNS, SASEGT. V gave up 2 bases and J gave up 5 bases; unmatched junction bases: 2.

The gene calls are TRBV5-1 and TRBJ1-2, with 9 bases fitting TRBD1. Germline-derived CDR1 and CDR2 are SGHRS and YFSETQ. CDR3 length: 15 amino acids. V was pared by 4 bases and J by 4 bases, with 8 bases of the junction left unmatched. The CDR3 DNA sequence: TGCGCCAGCAGCCTAACAGGGGGCGCAGGCTATGGCTACACCTTC. Protein: CASSLTGGAGYGYTF. Looking up the rest from reference TRBV5-1 and TRBJ1-2 gives the full variable domain: KAGVTQTPRYLIKTRGQQVTLSCSPISGHRSVSWYQQTPGQGLQFLFEYFSETQRNKGNFPGRFSGRQFSNSRSEMNVSTLELGDSALYLCASSLTGGAGYGYTFGSGTRLTVV.

This clonotype was seen only a few times. This chain links TRBV7-8 with TRBJ1-5, with 9 bases lining up with TRBD1. This CDR3 is built from 16 residues. Looked up from germline, CDR1 is SGHVS and CDR2 is FQNEAQ. With V trimmed by 6 bases and J by 1 base, 7 bases remained unmatched. The CDR3 DNA reads TGTGCCAGCAGTCAACAGGGGGCGGGAAGCAATCAGCCCCAGCATTTT. It codes for CASSQQGAGSNQPQHF.

This chain links TRBV11-1 with TRBJ1-1, with D perhaps TRBD1 (6 bases). Trimming removed 6 bases from V and 5 bases from J, with 16 bases in between. Per germline, CDR1 SGHAT and CDR2 FQDESV (reference sequence). The CDR3 contains 14 residues. As DNA, the CDR3 is TGTGCCAGCAGGACCCGGGACACCCAAACTGAAGCTTTCTTT. The encoded protein is CASRTRDTQTEAFF.

The gene calls are TRBV5-6 and TRBJ1-1; no firm D call. V was shortened by 0 bases and J by 1 base, with 4 bases between the two germline ends. Germline values: CDR1 SGHDT, CDR2 YYEEEE. The CDR3 runs to 13 residues. CDR3 loop: CASSLAENTEAFF. CDR3 nucleotides: TGTGCCAGCAGCTTGGCGGAGAACACTGAAGCTTTCTTT.

The chain uses TRBV12-3 or TRBV12-4 and TRBJ1-6, with unresolved D. The CDR3 consists of 14 residues. V was cut by 2 bases and J by 14 bases, with 16 bases left in between. The chain's CDR3 is CASSLTLNAVTLHF. The CDR3 DNA sequence: TGTGCCAGCAGTTTAACCCTCAACGCCGTCACCCTCCACTTT.

The V gene is TRBV12-3 or TRBV12-4, the J gene TRBJ1-2; D may be TRBD1 (5 bases). Between the trimmed V and J ends, which lost 2 bases and 4 bases, there was a span of 11 bases. This CDR3 contains 14 residues. CDR3 protein: CASSLNGQGYGYTF. In DNA, the CDR3 is TGTGCCAGCAGTTTAAATGGCCAGGGCTATGGCTACACCTTC.

V is TRBV11-2 and J is TRBJ1-5; 8 bases align to TRBD1. This CDR3 has 16 residues. V dropped 5 bases and J dropped 3; count of bases not matched to a gene: 9. CDR1 is SGHAT and CDR2 is FQNNGV in the germline V gene. CDR3 nucleotides: TGTGCCAGCAGCAAACTCGGGACAGGCAACAATCAGCCCCAGCATTTT. Translation: CASSKLGTGNNQPQHF.

This chain uses TRBV5-1 with TRBJ1-5; D is ambiguous. Germline CDR1 SGHRS, CDR2 YFSETQ. V was cut by 7 bases and J by 3 bases, with 11 bases left in between. This CDR3 region has 13 residues. CDR3 in DNA: TGCGCCAGCTCAGACGGAGACAATCAGCCCCAGCATTTT. Its translation: CASSDGDNQPQHF.

The J gene is TRBJ2-3, the V gene TRBV10-3; possible D gene TRBD2, 6 bases. Deletions cut 5 bases from V and 5 bases from J, with 11 bases between. The V gene's germline CDR1 is ENHRY and CDR2 SYGVKD. There are 13 residues in the CDR3. CDR3 sequence reads: CAISIGGGDTQYF. The CDR3 DNA sequence: TGTGCCATCAGTATCGGGGGAGGAGATACGCAGTATTTT.

This sequence joins TRBV7-2 and TRBJ1-1, with D unclear. CDR1 is SGHTA and CDR2 is FQGNSA in the germline V gene. The length of the CDR3 is 13 residues. V was clipped by 1 base and J by 1 base, with 4 bases between them. The CDR3 bases are TGTGCCAGCAGCTTAGACCCGAACACTGAAGCTTTCTTT. It translates to CASSLDPNTEAFF.

V usage is TRBV6-1 and J usage is TRBJ1-5; D is undetermined. The CDR3 loop spans 12 amino acids. Trimming stripped 3 bases from V and 3 bases from J, with 3 bases between. Germline CDR1 and CDR2: MNHNS and SASEGT. The CDR3: CASSDINQPQHF. The CDR3 bases are TGTGCCAGCAGTGACATCAATCAGCCCCAGCATTTT.

V and J are TRBV20-1 and TRBJ2-2; D is unresolved. CDR3 length equals 14 residues. From germline, CDR1 is DFQATT and CDR2 SNEGSKA (reference sequence). With 3 bases removed from V and 6 bases from J, the gap between germline ends came to 14 bases. The CDR3 protein is CSASRSDGSGELFF. The CDR3, as DNA: TGCAGTGCTAGTAGGTCGGACGGGTCCGGGGAGCTGTTTTTT.

The rearrangement uses TRBV20-1 and TRBJ1-2; D is ambiguous. This CDR3 contains 12 residues. V was cut by 1 base and J by 2 bases, with 5 bases left in between. Germline loops: CDR1 DFQATT, CDR2 SNEGSKA (reference sequence). The CDR3 DNA reads as TGCAGTGCTAGAGCCGGGAACTATGGCTACACCTTC. It yields the protein CSARAGNYGYTF.

This clonotype turned up a few times. This chain joins TRBV19 and TRBJ1-1, with TRBD1 identical over 7 bases. The V gene end was trimmed by 5 bases and the J gene end by 2 bases; junction bases not matched to a gene: 8. Germline CDR1 LNHDA, CDR2 SQIVND (reference sequence). This CDR3 spans 15 amino acids. The CDR3 reads CASSLRGQLNTEAFF. The CDR3 DNA reads TGTGCCAGTAGTTTACGGGGACAGCTAAACACTGAAGCTTTCTTT.

Here the CDR3 DNA reads TGTGCCAGCAGTTCAGAGACCCAGTACTTC. Residues: CASSSETQYF. The chain has TRBV28 and TRBJ2-5, with D unresolved. This CDR3 region has 10 residues. V dropped 4 bases and J dropped 4 bases, with 1 base sitting between them. Germline assignment: CDR1 MDHEN and CDR2 SYDVKM.

The chain joins TRBV29-1 to TRBJ2-7; a weak D match, TRBD1 (5 bases). The CDR3 is 13 residues long. Germline assignment: CDR1 SQVTM and CDR2 ANQGSEA. The germline V and J ends were trimmed by 6 bases and 2 bases, with 14 bases remaining between them. The CDR3 reads CSVQGTLPYEQYF. The CDR3, as DNA: TGCAGCGTGCAGGGTACGCTCCCCTACGAGCAGTACTTC.

Remarks on this clonotype: A read error may account for a junction end that differs from germline. This rearrangement joins TRBV11-2 to TRBJ1-2; D remains ambiguous. This CDR3 is 15 amino acids long. Per germline, CDR1 SGHAT and CDR2 FQNNGV. CDR3: CANSLTGDEDYGYTF. CDR3 sequence (DNA): TGTGCCAACAGCTTAACCGGTGACGAGGACTATGGCTACACCTTC.

This rearrangement joins TRBV4-1 to TRBJ1-5; D gene unclear. The CDR3 has 15 amino acids. The V end was cut by 0 bases, the J end by 0 bases, with 6 bases between. CDR1 is MGHRA and CDR2 is YSYEKL in the germline V gene. This CDR3 reads CASSQDWNSNQPQHF. The CDR3 nucleotides are TGCGCCAGCAGCCAAGATTGGAATAGCAATCAGCCCCAGCATTTT.

The rearrangement uses TRBV19 and TRBJ1-1; maybe TRBD1 (6 bases). V lost 7 bases and J 4 bases, leaving 16 bases between the germline ends. This CDR3 is 14 amino acids long. Germline assignment: CDR1 LNHDA and CDR2 SQIVND (reference sequence). DNA for the CDR3: TGTGCCAGTATGGTGCAGGGGTCGAGCACTGAAGCTTTCTTT. Translated: CASMVQGSSTEAFF.

This chain uses TRBV6-2 or TRBV6-3 with TRBJ2-3; D might be TRBD2 (5 bases). The CDR3 extends over 14 amino acids. Germline V lookup: CDR1 MNHEY, CDR2 SVGEGT. V lost 4 bases to trimming and J lost 4 bases, with 12 bases between them. The CDR3 region has the DNA TGTGCCAGCAGTTCTGGACTGATCGCAGATACGCAGTATTTT. It encodes CASSSGLIADTQYF.